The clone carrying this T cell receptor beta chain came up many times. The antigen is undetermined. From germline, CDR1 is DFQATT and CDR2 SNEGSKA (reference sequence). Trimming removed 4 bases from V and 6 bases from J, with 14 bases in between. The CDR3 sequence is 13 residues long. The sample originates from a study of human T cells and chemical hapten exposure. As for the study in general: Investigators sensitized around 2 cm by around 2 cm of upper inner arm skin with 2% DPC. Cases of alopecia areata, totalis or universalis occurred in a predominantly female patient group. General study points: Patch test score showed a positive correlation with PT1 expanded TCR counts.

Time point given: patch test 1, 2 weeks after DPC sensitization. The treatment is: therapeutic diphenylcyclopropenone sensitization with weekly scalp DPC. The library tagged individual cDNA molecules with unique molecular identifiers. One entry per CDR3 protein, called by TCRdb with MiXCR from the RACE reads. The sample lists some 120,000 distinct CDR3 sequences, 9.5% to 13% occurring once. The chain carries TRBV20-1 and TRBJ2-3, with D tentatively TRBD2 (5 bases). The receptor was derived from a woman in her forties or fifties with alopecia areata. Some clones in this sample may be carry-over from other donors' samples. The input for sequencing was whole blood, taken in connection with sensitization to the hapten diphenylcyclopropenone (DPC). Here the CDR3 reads CSAIGLHTDTQYF. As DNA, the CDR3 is TGCAGTGCTATTGGACTGCACACGGATACGCAGTATTTT.